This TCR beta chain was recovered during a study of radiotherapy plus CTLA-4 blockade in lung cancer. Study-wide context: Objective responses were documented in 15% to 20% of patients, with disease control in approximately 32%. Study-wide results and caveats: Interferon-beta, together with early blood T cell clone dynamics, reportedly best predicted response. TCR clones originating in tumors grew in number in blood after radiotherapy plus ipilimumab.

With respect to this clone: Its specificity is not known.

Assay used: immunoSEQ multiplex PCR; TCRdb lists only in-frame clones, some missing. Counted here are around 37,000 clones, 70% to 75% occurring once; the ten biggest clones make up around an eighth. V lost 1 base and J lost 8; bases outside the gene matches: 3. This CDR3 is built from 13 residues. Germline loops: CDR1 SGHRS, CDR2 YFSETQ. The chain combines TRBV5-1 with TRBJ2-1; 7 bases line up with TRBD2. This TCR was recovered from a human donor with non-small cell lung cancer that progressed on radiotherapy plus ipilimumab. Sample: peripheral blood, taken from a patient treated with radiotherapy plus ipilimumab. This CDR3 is CASSLNAGDEQFF. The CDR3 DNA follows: TGCGCCAGCAGCTTGAACGCGGGGGATGAGCAGTTCTTC.